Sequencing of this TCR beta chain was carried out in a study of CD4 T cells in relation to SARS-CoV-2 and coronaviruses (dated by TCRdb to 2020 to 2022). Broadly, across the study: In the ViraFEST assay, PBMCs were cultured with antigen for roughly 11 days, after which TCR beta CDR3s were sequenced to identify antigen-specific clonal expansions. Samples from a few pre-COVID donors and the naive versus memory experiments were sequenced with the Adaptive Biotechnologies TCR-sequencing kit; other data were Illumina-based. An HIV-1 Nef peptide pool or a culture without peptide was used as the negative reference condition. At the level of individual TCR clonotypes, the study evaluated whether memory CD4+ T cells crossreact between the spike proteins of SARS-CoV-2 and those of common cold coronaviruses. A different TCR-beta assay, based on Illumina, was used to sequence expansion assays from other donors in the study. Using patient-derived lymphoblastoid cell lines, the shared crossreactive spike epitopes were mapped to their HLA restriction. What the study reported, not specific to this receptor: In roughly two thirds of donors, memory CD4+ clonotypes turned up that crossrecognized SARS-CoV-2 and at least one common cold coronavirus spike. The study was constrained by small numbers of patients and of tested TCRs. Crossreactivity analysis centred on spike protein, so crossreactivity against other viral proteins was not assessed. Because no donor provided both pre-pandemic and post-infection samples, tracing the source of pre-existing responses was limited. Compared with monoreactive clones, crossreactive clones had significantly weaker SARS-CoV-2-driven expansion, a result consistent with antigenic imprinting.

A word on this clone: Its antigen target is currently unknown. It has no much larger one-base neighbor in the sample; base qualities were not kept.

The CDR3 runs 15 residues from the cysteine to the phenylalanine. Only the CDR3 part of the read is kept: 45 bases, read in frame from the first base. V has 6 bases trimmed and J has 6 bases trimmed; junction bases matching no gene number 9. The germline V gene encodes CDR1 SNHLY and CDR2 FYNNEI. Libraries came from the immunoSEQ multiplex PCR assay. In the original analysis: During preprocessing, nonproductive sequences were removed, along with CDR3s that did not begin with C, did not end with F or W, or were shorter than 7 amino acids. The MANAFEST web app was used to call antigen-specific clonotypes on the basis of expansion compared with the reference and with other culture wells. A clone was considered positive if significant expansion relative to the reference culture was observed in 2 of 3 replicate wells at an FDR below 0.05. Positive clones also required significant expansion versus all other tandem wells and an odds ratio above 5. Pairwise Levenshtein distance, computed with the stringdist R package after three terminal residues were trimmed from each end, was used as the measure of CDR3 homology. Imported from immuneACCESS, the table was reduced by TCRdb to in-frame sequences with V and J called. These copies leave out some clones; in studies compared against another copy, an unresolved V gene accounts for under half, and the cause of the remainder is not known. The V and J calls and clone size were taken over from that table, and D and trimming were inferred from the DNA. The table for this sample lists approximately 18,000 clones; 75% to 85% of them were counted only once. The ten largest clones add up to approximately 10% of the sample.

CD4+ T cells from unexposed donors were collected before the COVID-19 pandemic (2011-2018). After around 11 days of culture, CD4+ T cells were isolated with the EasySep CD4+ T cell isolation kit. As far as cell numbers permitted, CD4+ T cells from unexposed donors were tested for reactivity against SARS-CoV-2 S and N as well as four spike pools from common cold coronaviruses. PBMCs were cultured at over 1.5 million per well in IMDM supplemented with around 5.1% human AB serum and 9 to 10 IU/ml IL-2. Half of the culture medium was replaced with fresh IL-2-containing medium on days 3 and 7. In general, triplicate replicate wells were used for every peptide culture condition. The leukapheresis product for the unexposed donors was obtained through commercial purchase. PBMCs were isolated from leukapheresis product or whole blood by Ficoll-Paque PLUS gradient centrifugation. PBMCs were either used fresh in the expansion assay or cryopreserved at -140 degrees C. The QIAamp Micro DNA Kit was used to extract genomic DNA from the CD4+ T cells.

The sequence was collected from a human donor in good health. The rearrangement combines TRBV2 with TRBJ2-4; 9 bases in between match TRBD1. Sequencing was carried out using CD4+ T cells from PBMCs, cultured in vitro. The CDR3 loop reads CASSLDRGGGNIQYF. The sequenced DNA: TGTGCCAGCAGCCTGGACAGGGGAGGAGGAAACATTCAGTACTTC.